The 20 T cell receptor beta chains reported below all come from one sample, sequenced in a study of blood T cell repertoires in COVID-19. The table came from immunoSEQ multiplex PCR; TCRdb's copy has only in-frame clones and leaves some out. In the table there are some 55,000 clones, under 85% of which are singletons. The sample comprised peripheral blood. These receptors originate from a woman aged 55-70 years with acute or convalescent COVID-19.

The rearrangement joins TRBV5-1 to TRBJ1-4; D is unclear. Trimming pared 2 bases from V and 2 bases from J, leaving 13 bases between. The CDR3 sequence is 16 residues long. Per the germline V gene, CDR1 is SGHRS and CDR2 is YFSETQ. As DNA, the CDR3 is TGCGCCAGCAGCTTATCCGGGAGTCAGACTAATGAAAAACTGTTTTTT. It is translated as CASSLSGSQTNEKLFF.

This rearrangement joins TRBV13 to TRBJ2-3; TRBD1 aligns across 7 bases. Trimming at V came to 5 bases and at J to 3 bases, leaving 5 bases not matched to a gene. CDR1 and CDR2 (germline): PRHDT, FYEKMQ (reference sequence). This CDR3 spans 14 amino acids. CDR3 nucleotides: TGTGCCAGCAGCCTGACAGGGATGACAGATACGCAGTATTTT. Protein sequence: CASSLTGMTDTQYF.

V is TRBV27 and J is TRBJ2-1; 8 nucleotides align to TRBD2. Per the germline V gene, CDR1 is MNHEY and CDR2 is SMNVEV (reference sequence). The CDR3 runs to 16 residues. V was pared by 6 bases and J by 4 bases, with 11 bases of the junction left unmatched. CDR3 loop: CASRALSGDLYNEQFF. The CDR3 DNA reads TGTGCCAGCAGAGCCCTTAGCGGGGACCTATACAATGAGCAGTTCTTC.

The rearrangement uses TRBV18 and TRBJ1-5, with D uncertain. The germline V and J ends were trimmed by 2 bases and 1 base, with 12 bases remaining between them. Germline assignment: CDR1 KGHSH and CDR2 LQKENI. This CDR3 region has 16 residues. DNA of the CDR3: TGTGCCAGCTCACCAGGGCCCCGTGGCAGCAATCAGCCCCAGCATTTT. Its translation: CASSPGPRGSNQPQHF.

Remarks on this clone: A junction boundary mismatches the germline segment, possibly from a read error. The chain uses TRBV2 and TRBJ2-1, with TRBD1 matching 9 bases. Germline values: CDR1 SNHLY, CDR2 FYNNEI. The CDR3 length is 14 residues. This CDR3 reads CASGDLNPGQGCIF. CDR3 sequence (DNA): TGTGCCAGCGGAGATTTAAACCCGGGACAGGGCTGTATCTTC. Variable domain in full (rest from reference TRBV2 and TRBJ2-1): EPEVTQTPSHQVTQMGQEVILRCVPISNHLYFYWYRQILGQKVEFLVSFYNNEISEKSEIFDDQFSVERPDGSNFTLKIRSTKLEDSAMYFCASGDLNPGQGCIFGPGTRLTVL.

The chain is built from TRBV7-2 and TRBJ2-5; D is unclear. CDR1 is SGHTA, CDR2 FQGNSA, per germline. The CDR3 length is 15 residues. Trimming left V 2 bases short and J 1 base short, with 11 bases between. CDR3 residues: CASSLQPASQETQYF. In DNA form, the CDR3 reads TGTGCCAGCAGCTTACAGCCAGCGTCCCAAGAGACCCAGTACTTC.

In its sample, this clone was seen a few times. The chain carries TRBV6-5 and TRBJ1-2; 8 bases are a match to TRBD1. The junction had 5 bases not matched to a gene; V was cut back by 5 bases and J by 3 bases. Germline CDR1 and CDR2: MNHEY and SVGAGI. This CDR3 is built from 14 residues. The CDR3 bases are TGTGCCAGCAGTCCAGGGGGCCCTGACTATGGCTACACCTTC. Residues: CASSPGGPDYGYTF.

A single count supports this clone. The chain joins TRBV30 to TRBJ1-1, with D possibly matching TRBD1 (5 bases). V dropped 3 bases and J dropped 0 bases, with 11 bases sitting between them. The CDR3 consists of 14 residues. The germline CDR1 and CDR2 sequences are GTSNPN and SVGIG (reference sequence). CDR3 sequence (DNA): TGTGCCTGGAGCCGCGGGGGAATGAACACTGAAGCTTTCTTT. Translation: CAWSRGGMNTEAFF.

The V and J genes are TRBV30 and TRBJ1-4; D is uncertain. V gave up 3 bases and J gave up 8 bases, with 7 bases separating them. Germline CDR1 is GTSNPN and CDR2 is SVGIG (reference sequence). This CDR3 has 11 amino acids. CDR3 in DNA: TGTGCCTGGAGAGGAGAAGAAAAACTGTTTTTT. Amino acid sequence: CAWRGEEKLFF.

The V gene is TRBV24-1, the J gene TRBJ2-5; maybe TRBD2 (6 bases). The CDR3 length is 17 residues. Germline V lookup: CDR1 KGHDR, CDR2 SFDVKD. V lost 3 bases and J 0 bases, leaving 16 bases between the germline ends. For the CDR3, the DNA is TGTGCCACCAGTGATGGGTTTAGCGGTGCGTACCAAGAGACCCAGTACTTC. Translated: CATSDGFSGAYQETQYF.

The chain carries TRBV2 and TRBJ1-3, with D unresolved. CDR3 length equals 15 residues. V lost 1 base, J lost 0 bases, and 7 bases lay in between. CDR1 and CDR2 (germline): SNHLY, FYNNEI. CDR3 amino acids: CASSEVAVSGNTIYF. Here the CDR3 DNA reads TGTGCCAGCAGTGAAGTGGCAGTCTCTGGAAACACCATATATTTT.

The CDR3 sequence: CASGRGGAADEKLFF. The CDR3 DNA is TGCGCCAGCGGCCGGGGGGGCGCCGCGGATGAAAAACTGTTTTTT. The chain recombines TRBV4-1 with TRBJ1-4; tentative D call: TRBD1 (6 bases). V shed 8 bases and J shed 6 bases, with 19 bases lying between them. Germline CDR1 MGHRA, CDR2 YSYEKL. There are 15 residues in the CDR3.

The chain combines TRBV30 with TRBJ1-5; TRBD1 agrees at 9 bases. Germline CDR1 reads GTSNPN; CDR2 reads SVGIG (reference sequence). Trimming at V came to 1 base and at J to 4 bases, leaving 5 bases not matched to a gene. The length of the CDR3 is 15 residues. The CDR3 loop reads CAWSAGTGFNQPQHF. For the CDR3, the DNA is TGTGCCTGGAGTGCTGGGACAGGGTTTAATCAGCCCCAGCATTTT.

This chain joins TRBV19 and TRBJ1-2; D might be TRBD1 (6 bases). V was clipped by 4 bases and J by 7 bases, with 19 bases between them. The CDR3 covers 15 residues. Per germline, CDR1 LNHDA and CDR2 SQIVND (reference sequence). This CDR3 is CASSTRGRGESGYTF. Here the CDR3 DNA reads TGTGCCAGTAGTACGAGGGGCAGGGGCGAGTCTGGCTACACCTTC.

CDR3 sequence: CASSEARPYGYTF. The CDR3 DNA reads as TGTGCCAGCAGCGAGGCGCGCCCCTATGGCTACACCTTC. The chain recombines TRBV6-5 with TRBJ1-2; D unresolved. The CDR3 length is 13 residues. Trimming left V 6 bases short and J 4 bases short, with 12 bases between. Looked up from germline, CDR1 is MNHEY and CDR2 is SVGAGI.

The J gene is TRBJ1-5, the V gene TRBV7-8; D unclear. Per germline, CDR1 SGHVS and CDR2 FQNEAQ. The length of the CDR3 is 15 residues. Between the trimmed V and J ends, which lost 5 bases and 2 bases, there was a span of 13 bases. The CDR3 sequence: CASSPPAGGNQPQHF. The CDR3 coding sequence is TGTGCCAGCAGCCCCCCCGCCGGGGGCAATCAGCCCCAGCATTTT.

V and J are TRBV18 and TRBJ1-3; a weak D match, TRBD1 (5 bases). Germline values: CDR1 KGHSH, CDR2 LQKENI. Trimming removed 1 base from V and 2 bases from J, with 12 bases in between. The CDR3 extends over 16 amino acids. CDR3 residues: CASSPLERGAGNTIYF. The CDR3 region has the DNA TGTGCCAGCTCACCACTCGAACGGGGGGCTGGAAACACCATATATTTT.

This chain links TRBV7-9 with TRBJ1-4, with a possible D match to TRBD1 (6 bases). Trimming took off 5 bases at V and 7 bases at J, with 11 bases between the two ends. From germline, CDR1 is SEHNR and CDR2 FQNEAQ (reference sequence). The CDR3 contains 13 residues. The CDR3 region is CASSTRQAEKLFF. The DNA of the CDR3 is TGTGCCAGCAGCACCAGACAGGCTGAAAAACTGTTTTTT.

The rearrangement links TRBV9 to TRBJ1-2; TRBD1 might be the D (6 bases). V lost 7 bases to trimming and J lost 1 base, with 14 bases between them. CDR1 and CDR2 from the germline V gene are SGDLS and YYNGEE. The CDR3 is 14 residues long. CDR3 DNA: TGTGCCAGCTCGGCCAGGGGAGTTAACTATGGCTACACCTTC. Translation: CASSARGVNYGYTF.

This clone was seen once. Sequence at one end of the junction differs from germline and may be a read error. The CDR3 loop is CASSLTGGYGNTIYF. The CDR3 DNA follows: TGTGCTAGCAGTTTGACAGGGGGATACGGAAACACCATATATTTT. The chain combines TRBV7-7 with TRBJ1-3, with TRBD1 matching 9 bases. CDR1 and CDR2 (germline): SSHAT, FNYEAQ (reference sequence). The CDR3 totals 15 residues.